This T cell receptor (beta chain) appears in the sequencing data of a study of T cell repertoires in cytomegalovirus infection. Whole-study context: Both CMV infection and a matching HLA type were indicated by public TCR beta signatures.

CDR3 length equals 17 residues. The trim removed 1 base at V and 3 bases at J, leaving 11 bases unmatched. From germline, CDR1 is SGHTA and CDR2 FQGNSA. TCRdb ran MiXCR on the reads and lists one entry per CDR3 protein. The data hold hundreds of thousands of distinct CDR3 sequences, with 6% to 8% observed a single time. This clonotype was observed many times. This clonotype was obtained from a human donor in good health (CMV status not recorded). Some clones in this sample may be carry-over from other donors' samples. The sequenced sample was PBMCs. The V call is TRBV7-2, the J call TRBJ1-1, with 7 bases aligning to TRBD1. In nucleotides, the CDR3 is TGTGCCAGCAGCTTAGGACAGGGTTTGGGGGGGGACACTGAAGCTTTCTTT. It specifies CASSLGQGLGGDTEAFF.